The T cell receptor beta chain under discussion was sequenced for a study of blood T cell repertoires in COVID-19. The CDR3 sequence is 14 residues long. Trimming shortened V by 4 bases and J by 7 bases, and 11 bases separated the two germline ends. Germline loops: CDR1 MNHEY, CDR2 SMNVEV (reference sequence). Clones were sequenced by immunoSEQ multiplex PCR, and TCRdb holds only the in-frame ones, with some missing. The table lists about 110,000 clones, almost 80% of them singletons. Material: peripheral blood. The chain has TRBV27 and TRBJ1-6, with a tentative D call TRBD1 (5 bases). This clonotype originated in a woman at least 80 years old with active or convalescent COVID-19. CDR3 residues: CASSSTGGNSPLHF. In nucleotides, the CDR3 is TGTGCCAGCAGTTCCACGGGGGGGAATTCACCCCTCCACTTT.